Included here is one T cell receptor beta chain sequence, with context. Its cognate antigen is unknown. The data were obtained in a study of T cell responses to AZD1222 COVID-19 vaccine. Study-wide points: Vaccine-associated CD4 TCRs spanned spike, dominant at 160-218 and 743-854. Unmutated variant regions are reportedly the target of nearly half of TCRs that are spike-specific.

Pooled together were second doses at about 4 or about 12 weeks. Sequenced by immunoSEQ multiplex PCR; TCRdb stores in-frame clones only, minus some. The sample records roughly 140,000 clones, approximately 91% being singletons. The source material was peripheral blood, sampled 28 days after the second AZD1222 dose. The TCR sequence derives from an adult who received the AZD1222 COVID-19 vaccine.

CDR3 in DNA: TGTGCCAGCAGCGTAGGAGACGGCCTAAGCCCCGAGCAGTACTTC. Translated: CASSVGDGLSPEQYF. This chain joins TRBV9 and TRBJ2-7; no firm D call. Germline-derived CDR1 and CDR2 are SGDLS and YYNGEE. The germline V and J ends were trimmed by 0 bases and 6 bases, with 16 bases remaining between them. The CDR3 loop spans 15 amino acids.